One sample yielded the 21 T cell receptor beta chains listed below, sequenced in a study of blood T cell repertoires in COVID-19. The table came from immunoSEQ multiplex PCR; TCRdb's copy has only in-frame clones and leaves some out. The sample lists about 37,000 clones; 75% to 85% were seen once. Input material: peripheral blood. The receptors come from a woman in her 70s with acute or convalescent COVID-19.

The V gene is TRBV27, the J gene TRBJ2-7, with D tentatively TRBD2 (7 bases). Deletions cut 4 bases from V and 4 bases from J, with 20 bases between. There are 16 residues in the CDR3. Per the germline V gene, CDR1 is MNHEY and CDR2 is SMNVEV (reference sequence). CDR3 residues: CASSSLRGGVKYEQYF. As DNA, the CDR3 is TGTGCCAGCAGTTCCCTTAGGGGGGGAGTTAAGTACGAGCAGTACTTC.

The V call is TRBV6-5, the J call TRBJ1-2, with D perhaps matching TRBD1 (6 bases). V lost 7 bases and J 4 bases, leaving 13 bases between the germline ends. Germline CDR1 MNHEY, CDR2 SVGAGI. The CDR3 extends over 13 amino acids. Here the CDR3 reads CASKGGGGYGYTF. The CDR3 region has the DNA TGTGCCAGCAAGGGGGGGGGCGGCTATGGCTACACCTTC.

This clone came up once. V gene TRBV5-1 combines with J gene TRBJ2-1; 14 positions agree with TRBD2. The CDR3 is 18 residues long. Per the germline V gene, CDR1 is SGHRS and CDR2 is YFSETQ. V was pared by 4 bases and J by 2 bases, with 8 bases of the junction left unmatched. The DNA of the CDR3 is TGCGCCAGCAGCACCGCGAGGACTAGCGGGAGGACCTACAATGAGCAGTTCTTC. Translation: CASSTARTSGRTYNEQFF.

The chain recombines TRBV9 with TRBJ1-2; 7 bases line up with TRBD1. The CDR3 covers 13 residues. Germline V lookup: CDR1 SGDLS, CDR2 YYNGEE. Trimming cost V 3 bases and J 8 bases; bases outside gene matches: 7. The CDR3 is CASSETGSGGYTF. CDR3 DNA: TGTGCCAGCAGCGAGACAGGGTCTGGCGGCTACACCTTC. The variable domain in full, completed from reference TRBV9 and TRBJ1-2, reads DSGVTQTPKHLITATGQRVTLRCSPRSGDLSVYWYQQSLDQGLQFLIQYYNGEERAKGNILERFSAQQFPDLHSELNLSSLELGDSALYFCASSETGSGGYTFGSGTRLTVV.

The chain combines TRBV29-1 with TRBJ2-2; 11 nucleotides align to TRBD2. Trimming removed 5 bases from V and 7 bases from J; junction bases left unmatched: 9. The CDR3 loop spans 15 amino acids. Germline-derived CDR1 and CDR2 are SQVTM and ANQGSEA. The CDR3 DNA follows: TGCAGCGTTCCGATAGCGGGAGGGCCTAGCGGGGAGCTGTTTTTT. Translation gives CSVPIAGGPSGELFF.

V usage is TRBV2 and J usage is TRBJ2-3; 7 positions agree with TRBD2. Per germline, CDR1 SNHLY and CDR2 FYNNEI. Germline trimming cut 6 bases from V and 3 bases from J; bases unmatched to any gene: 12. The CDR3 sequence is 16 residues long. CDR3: CASSALISGGTDTQYF. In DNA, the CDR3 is TGTGCCAGCAGCGCGTTAATTTCGGGAGGAACAGATACGCAGTATTTT.

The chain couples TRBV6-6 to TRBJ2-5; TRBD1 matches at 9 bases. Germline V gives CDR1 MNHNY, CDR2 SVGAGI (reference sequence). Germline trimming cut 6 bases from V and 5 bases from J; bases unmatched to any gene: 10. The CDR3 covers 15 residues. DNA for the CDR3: TGTGCCAGCAGAACAGGGGGCAGGGCTGCGGAGACCCAGTACTTC. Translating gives CASRTGGRAAETQYF.

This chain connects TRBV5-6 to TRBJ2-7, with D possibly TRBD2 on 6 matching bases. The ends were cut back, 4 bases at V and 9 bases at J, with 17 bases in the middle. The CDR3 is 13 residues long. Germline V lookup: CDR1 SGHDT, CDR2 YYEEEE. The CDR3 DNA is TGTGCCAGCAGCGCCCAGCAGGGCGGGGTGCAGTACTTC. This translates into CASSAQQGGVQYF. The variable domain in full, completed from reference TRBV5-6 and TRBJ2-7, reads DAGVTQSPTHLIKTRGQQVTLRCSPKSGHDTVSWYQQALGQGPQFIFQYYEEEERQRGNFPDRFSGHQFPNYSSELNVNALLLGDSALYLCASSAQQGGVQYFGPGTRLTVT.

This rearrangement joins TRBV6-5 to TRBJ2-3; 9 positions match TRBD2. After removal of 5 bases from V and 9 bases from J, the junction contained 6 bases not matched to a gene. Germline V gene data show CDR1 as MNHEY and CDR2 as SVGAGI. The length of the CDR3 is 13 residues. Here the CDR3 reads CASSNSGSYTQYF. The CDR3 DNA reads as TGTGCCAGCAGTAATAGCGGGAGTTACACGCAGTATTTT.

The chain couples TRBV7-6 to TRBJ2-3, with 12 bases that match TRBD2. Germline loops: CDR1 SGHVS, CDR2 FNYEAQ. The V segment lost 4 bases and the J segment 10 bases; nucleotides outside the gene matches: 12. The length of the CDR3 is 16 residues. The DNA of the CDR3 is TGTGCCAGCAGCTCCTCGGGACTAGCGGGTACCGTCGCGCAGTATTTT. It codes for CASSSSGLAGTVAQYF. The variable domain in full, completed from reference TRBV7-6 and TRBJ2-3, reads GAGVSQSPRYKVTKRGQDVALRCDPISGHVSLYWYRQALGQGPEFLTYFNYEAQQDKSGLPNDRFSAERPEGSISTLTIQRTEQRDSAMYRCASSSSGLAGTVAQYFGPGTRLTVL.

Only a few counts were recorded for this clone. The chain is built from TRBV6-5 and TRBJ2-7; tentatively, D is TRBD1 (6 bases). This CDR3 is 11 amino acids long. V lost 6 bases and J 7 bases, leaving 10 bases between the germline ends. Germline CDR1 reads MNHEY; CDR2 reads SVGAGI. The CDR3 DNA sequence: TGTGCCAGCAGGAACACAGGGGAGCAGTACTTC. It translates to CASRNTGEQYF.

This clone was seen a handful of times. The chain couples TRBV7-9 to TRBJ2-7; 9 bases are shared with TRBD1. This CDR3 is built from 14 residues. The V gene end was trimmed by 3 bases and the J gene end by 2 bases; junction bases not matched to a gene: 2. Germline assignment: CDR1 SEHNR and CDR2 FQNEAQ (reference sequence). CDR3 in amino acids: CASSFGQGTYEQYF. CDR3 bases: TGTGCCAGCAGCTTTGGACAGGGGACCTACGAGCAGTACTTC.

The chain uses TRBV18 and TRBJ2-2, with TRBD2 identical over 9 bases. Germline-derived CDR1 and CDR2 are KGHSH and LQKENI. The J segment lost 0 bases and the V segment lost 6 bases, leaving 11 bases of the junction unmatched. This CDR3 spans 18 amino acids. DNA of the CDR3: TGTGCCAGCTCCCAACTTAGGGAGCGGGGGGCGAACACCGGGGAGCTGTTTTTT. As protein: CASSQLRERGANTGELFF.

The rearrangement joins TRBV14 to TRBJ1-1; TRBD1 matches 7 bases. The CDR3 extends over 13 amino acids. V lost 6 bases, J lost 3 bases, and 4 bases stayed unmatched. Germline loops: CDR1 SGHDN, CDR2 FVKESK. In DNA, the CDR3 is TGTGCCAGCAGGAATACAGGGGACACTGAAGCTTTCTTT. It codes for CASRNTGDTEAFF.

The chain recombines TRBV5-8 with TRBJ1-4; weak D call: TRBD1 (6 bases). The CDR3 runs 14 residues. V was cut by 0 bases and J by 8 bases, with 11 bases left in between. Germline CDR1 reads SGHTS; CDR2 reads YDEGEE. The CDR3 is CASSLAGAREKLFF. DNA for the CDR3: TGTGCCAGCAGCTTGGCAGGGGCTAGAGAAAAACTGTTTTTT.

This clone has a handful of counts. The CDR3 DNA sequence: TGTGCCAGCAGCAAAAGGCAGGGATACTATGGCTACACCTTC. It specifies CASSKRQGYYGYTF. The chain couples TRBV7-2 to TRBJ1-2, with D possibly TRBD1 on 5 matching bases. CDR3 length equals 14 residues. V was cut by 5 bases and J by 3 bases, with 13 bases left in between. Germline V gene lookup returns CDR1 SGHTA and CDR2 FQGNSA.

CDR3 in amino acids: CASRQAGNTDTQYF. CDR3 coding DNA: TGTGCCAGCAGACAAGCGGGGAACACAGATACGCAGTATTTT. The chain carries TRBV6-6 and TRBJ2-3, with 7 nucleotides matching TRBD2. Losses at the gene ends were 6 bases for V and 2 bases for J; bases not matched to a gene: 5. The CDR3 consists of 14 residues. The V gene's germline CDR1 is MNHNY and CDR2 SVGAGI (reference sequence).

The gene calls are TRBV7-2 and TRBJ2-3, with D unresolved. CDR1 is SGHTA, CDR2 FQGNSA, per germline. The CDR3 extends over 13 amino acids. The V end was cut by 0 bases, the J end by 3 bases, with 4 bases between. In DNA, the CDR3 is TGTGCCAGCAGCTTAGCCGTGACAGATACGCAGTATTTT. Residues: CASSLAVTDTQYF.

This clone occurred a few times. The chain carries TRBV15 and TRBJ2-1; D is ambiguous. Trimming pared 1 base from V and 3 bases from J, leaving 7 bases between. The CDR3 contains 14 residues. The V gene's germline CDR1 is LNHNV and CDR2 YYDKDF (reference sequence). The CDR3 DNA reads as TGTGCCACCAGCAGAGGGCAGAACTACAATGAGCAGTTCTTC. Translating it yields CATSRGQNYNEQFF.

The CDR3 nucleotides are TGTGCCAGCAGTGAAACCCCCTCCCCGAGGAGTGAAAAACTGTTTTTT. As protein: CASSETPSPRSEKLFF. The rearrangement joins TRBV6-1 to TRBJ1-4; unclear D gene. Germline V gene sequence: CDR1 MNHNS, CDR2 SASEGT. The V and J ends lost 2 bases and 7 bases respectively, with 17 bases between them. This CDR3 is built from 16 residues.

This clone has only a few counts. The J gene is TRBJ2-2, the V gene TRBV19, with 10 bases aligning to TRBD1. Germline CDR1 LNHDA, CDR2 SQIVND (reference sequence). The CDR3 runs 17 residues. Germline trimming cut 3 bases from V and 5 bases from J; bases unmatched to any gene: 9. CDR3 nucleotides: TGTGCCAGTAGTATTTTAGGGACAGGGGTTCTGACCGGGGAGCTGTTTTTT. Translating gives CASSILGTGVLTGELFF.